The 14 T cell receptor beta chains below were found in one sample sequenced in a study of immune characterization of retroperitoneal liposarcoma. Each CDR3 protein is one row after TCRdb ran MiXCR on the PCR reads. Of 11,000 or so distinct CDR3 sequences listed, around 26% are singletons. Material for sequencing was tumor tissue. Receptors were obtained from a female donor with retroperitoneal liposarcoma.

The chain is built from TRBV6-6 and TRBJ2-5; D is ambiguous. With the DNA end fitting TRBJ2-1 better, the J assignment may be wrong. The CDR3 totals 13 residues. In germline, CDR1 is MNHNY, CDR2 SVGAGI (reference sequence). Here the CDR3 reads CASSYSGSREQFF. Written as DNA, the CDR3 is TGTGCCAGCAGTTACTCCGGTAGCAGAGAGCAGTTCTTC.

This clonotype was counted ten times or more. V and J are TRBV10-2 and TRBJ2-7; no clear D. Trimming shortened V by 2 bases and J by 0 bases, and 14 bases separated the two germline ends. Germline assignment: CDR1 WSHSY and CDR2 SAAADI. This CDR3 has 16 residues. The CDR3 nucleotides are TGCGCCAGCAGTGAGACCTGGGAACTATTCTCCTACGAGCAGTACTTC. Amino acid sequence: CASSETWELFSYEQYF.

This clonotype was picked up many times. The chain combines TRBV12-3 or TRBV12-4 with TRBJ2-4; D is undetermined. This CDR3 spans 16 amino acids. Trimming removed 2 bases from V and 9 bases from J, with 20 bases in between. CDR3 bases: TGTGCCAGCAGTTTATCTCCTCTTCCCCAAGTAGGCATTCAGTACTTC. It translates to CASSLSPLPQVGIQYF.

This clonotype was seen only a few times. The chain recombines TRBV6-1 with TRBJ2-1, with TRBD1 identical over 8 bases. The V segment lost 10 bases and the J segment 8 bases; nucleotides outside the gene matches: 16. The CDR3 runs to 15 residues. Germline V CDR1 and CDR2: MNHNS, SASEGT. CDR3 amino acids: CATKRGQVPSDEQFF. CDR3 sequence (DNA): TGTGCCACAAAAAGGGGACAGGTCCCCTCGGATGAGCAGTTCTTC.

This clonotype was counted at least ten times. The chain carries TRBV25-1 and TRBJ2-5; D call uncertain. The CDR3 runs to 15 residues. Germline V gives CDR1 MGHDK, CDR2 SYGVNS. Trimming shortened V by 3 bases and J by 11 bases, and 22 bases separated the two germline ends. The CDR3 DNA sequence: TGTGCCAGCAGTGATCTAAAGGACCTCATCAATGAGCAGTACTTC. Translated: CASSDLKDLINEQYF.

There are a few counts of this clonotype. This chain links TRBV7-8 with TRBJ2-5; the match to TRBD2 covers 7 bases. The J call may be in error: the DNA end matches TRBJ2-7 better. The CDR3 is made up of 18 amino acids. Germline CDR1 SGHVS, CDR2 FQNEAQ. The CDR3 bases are TGTGCCAGCAGCTTAGGGGGTGGAAGCGGGGTGAACACCTACGAGCAGTACTTC. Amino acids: CASSLGGGSGVNTYEQYF.

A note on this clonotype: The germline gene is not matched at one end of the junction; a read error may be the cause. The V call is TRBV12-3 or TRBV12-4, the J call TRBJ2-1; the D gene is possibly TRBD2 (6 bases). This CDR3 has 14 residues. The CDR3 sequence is CASSLAARGYEQFF. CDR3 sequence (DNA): TGTGCCAGCAGCTTAGCGGCACGGGGCTACGAGCAGTTCTTC.

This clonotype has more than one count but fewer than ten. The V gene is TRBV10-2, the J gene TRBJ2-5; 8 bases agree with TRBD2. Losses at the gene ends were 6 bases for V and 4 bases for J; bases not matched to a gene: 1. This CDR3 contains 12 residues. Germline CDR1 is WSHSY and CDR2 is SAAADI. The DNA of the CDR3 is TGCGCCAGCAGGGCGGGGGGAGAGACCCAGTACTTC. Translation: CASRAGGETQYF.

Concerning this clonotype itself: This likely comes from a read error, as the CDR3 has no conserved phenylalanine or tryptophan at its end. The CDR3 protein is CASPEVSGAKVLTY. The DNA of the CDR3 is TGTGCCAGCCCCGAAGTCTCTGGGGCCAAGGTCCTGACTTAC. The genes are TRBV6-1 and TRBJ2-6; weak D call: TRBD1 (5 bases). The CDR3 runs to 14 residues. The germline V gene encodes CDR1 MNHNS and CDR2 SASEGT.

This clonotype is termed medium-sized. CDR3 nucleotides: TGTGCCAGCAGACGCCTAACCGGGGAGCTGTTTTTT. Translation gives CASRRLTGELFF. This rearrangement joins TRBV7-2 to TRBJ2-2; D is undetermined. Germline V gives CDR1 SGHTA, CDR2 FQGNSA. Trimming removed 6 bases from V and 5 bases from J, with 7 bases in between. The CDR3 extends over 12 amino acids.

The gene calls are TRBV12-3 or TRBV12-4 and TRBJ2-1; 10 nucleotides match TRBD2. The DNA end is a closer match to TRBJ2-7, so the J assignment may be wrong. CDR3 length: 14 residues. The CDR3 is CASSWTSGYNEQYF. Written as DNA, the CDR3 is TGTGCCAGCAGTTGGACTAGCGGTTACAATGAGCAGTACTTC.

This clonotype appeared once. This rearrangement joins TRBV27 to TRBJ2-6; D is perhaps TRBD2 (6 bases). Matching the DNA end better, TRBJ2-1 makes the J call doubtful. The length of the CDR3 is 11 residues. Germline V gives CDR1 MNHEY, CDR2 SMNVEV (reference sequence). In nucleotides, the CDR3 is TGTGCCAGCGGGCGGGGAAATGAGCAGTTCTTC. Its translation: CASGRGNEQFF.

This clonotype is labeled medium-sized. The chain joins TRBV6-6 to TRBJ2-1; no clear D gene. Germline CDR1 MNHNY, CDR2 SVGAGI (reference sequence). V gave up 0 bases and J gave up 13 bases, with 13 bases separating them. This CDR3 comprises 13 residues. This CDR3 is CASSYSAQETQFF. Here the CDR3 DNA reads TGTGCCAGCAGTTACTCGGCCCAAGAGACCCAGTTCTTC.

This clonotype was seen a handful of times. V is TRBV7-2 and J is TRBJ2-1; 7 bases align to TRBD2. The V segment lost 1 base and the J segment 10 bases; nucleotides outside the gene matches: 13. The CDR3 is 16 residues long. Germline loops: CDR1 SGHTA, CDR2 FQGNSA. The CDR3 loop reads CASSLDGGSLKYEQFF. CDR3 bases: TGTGCCAGCAGCTTAGACGGCGGGAGTCTCAAGTACGAGCAGTTCTTC.